This T cell receptor (beta chain) was obtained from a study of blood T cell repertoires in COVID-19. Study-wide context: Spain, Italy and the United States supplied samples that represented acute and convalescent COVID-19.

Authors' analysis steps: Amplification from reference gene primers served as the basis for estimated nucleated cell counts. Some clones are missing from TCRdb's copy, which holds only in-frame ones; the method was immunoSEQ multiplex PCR. V, J and clone size are taken as reported in that table, and D and trimming were inferred from the DNA itself. The repertoire holds tens of thousands of clones, with over 70% as singletons. The CDR3 has 14 amino acids. The V and J ends lost 8 bases and 5 bases respectively, with 19 bases between them. Germline assignment: CDR1 KGHSH and CDR2 LQKENI. This sequence was found in a man aged 80 or over with acute or convalescent COVID-19. The gene calls are TRBV18 and TRBJ2-7; a possible D gene is TRBD1 (6 bases). Sequenced input: peripheral blood. CDR3 in DNA: TGTGCCAGCGCCGCGGGTCAGGGGATCGACGAGCAGTACTTC. This sequence encodes CASAAGQGIDEQYF.